This passage covers 25 T cell receptor beta chains from one sample sequenced in a study of blood T cell repertoires in COVID-19. This table comes from immunoSEQ multiplex PCR, and its TCRdb copy is limited to in-frame clones, with some not included. The sample has 95,000 to 130,000 clones, just under 85% seen once; the top ten hold roughly 7%. Sequencing input: peripheral blood. The receptors stem from a man aged 65 to 79 with active or convalescent COVID-19.

The chain combines TRBV18 with TRBJ1-1; perhaps TRBD1 as D (5 bases). The CDR3 is 12 residues long. Trimming pared 5 bases from V and 1 base from J, leaving 5 bases between. Germline loops: CDR1 KGHSH, CDR2 LQKENI. The CDR3 nucleotides read TGTGCCAGCTCAAGGGGGAACACTGAAGCTTTCTTT. Its translation: CASSRGNTEAFF.

V gene TRBV2 combines with J gene TRBJ2-1, with 8 nucleotides matching TRBD2. J was trimmed by 2 bases and V by 1 base; bases with no gene match: 1. The germline V gene encodes CDR1 SNHLY and CDR2 FYNNEI. CDR3 length equals 15 residues. CDR3 nucleotide sequence: TGTGCCAGCAGTGAAGTAGCGGGAACCTACAATGAGCAGTTCTTC. Its protein is CASSEVAGTYNEQFF.

The V gene is TRBV11-3, the J gene TRBJ2-7; no clear D. The germline gives CDR1 SGHNT, CDR2 YENEEA. The CDR3 extends over 16 amino acids. Between the trimmed V and J ends, which lost 3 bases and 0 bases, there was a span of 15 bases. CDR3 residues: CASSFSRSLSSYEQYF. The CDR3 nucleotides are TGTGCCAGCAGCTTCTCCCGAAGTCTGAGCTCCTACGAGCAGTACTTC.

The V gene is TRBV9, the J gene TRBJ1-4; a possible D gene is TRBD1 (6 bases). Germline-derived CDR1 and CDR2 are SGDLS and YYNGEE. This CDR3 spans 14 amino acids. V lost 2 bases and J lost 7, with 12 bases in between. The chain's CDR3 is CASSVRAQGEKLFF. The CDR3 coding sequence is TGTGCCAGCAGCGTTCGCGCACAGGGTGAAAAACTGTTTTTT. The full variable domain, in which reference TRBV9 and TRBJ1-4 provide the parts outside the CDR3, is DSGVTQTPKHLITATGQRVTLRCSPRSGDLSVYWYQQSLDQGLQFLIQYYNGEERAKGNILERFSAQQFPDLHSELNLSSLELGDSALYFCASSVRAQGEKLFFGSGTQLSVL.

A single count supports this clone. This chain uses TRBV5-1 with TRBJ2-3; TRBD2 aligns across 7 bases. CDR1 is SGHRS and CDR2 is YFSETQ in the germline V gene. V shed 2 bases and J 3 bases; nucleotides not matched to a gene: 9. This CDR3 is 16 amino acids long. CDR3 protein: CASSFRGGPSTDTQYF. DNA for the CDR3: TGCGCCAGCAGCTTCCGGGGAGGGCCCTCGACAGATACGCAGTATTTT.

This clone is medium-sized (0.01 to 0.1%). This chain joins TRBV3-1 (or the pseudogene TRBV3-2) and TRBJ2-1, with a weak D call TRBD1 (6 bases). V was cut by 1 base and J by 0 bases, with 13 bases left in between. The CDR3 spans 17 residues. Germline CDR1 LGHDT, CDR2 YNNKEL (reference sequence). CDR3: CASSQVHTGSSYNEQFF. CDR3 in DNA: TGTGCCAGCAGCCAAGTTCACACAGGGAGCTCCTACAATGAGCAGTTCTTC.

The V and J genes are TRBV5-4 and TRBJ2-3; 10 bases are a match to TRBD2. The junction had 11 bases not matched to a gene; V was cut back by 0 bases and J by 1 base. The CDR3 length is 19 residues. Germline V gene lookup returns CDR1 SGHNT and CDR2 YYREEE (reference sequence). Here the CDR3 reads CASSLEPSGRVGGTDTQYF. The CDR3, as DNA: TGTGCCAGCAGCTTGGAGCCTAGCGGGAGAGTAGGAGGCACAGATACGCAGTATTTT.

This clone was counted a single time. V and J are TRBV18 and TRBJ1-1, with D perhaps matching TRBD1 (6 bases). The ends were cut back, 6 bases at V and 2 bases at J, with 13 bases in the middle. Germline V CDR1 and CDR2: KGHSH, LQKENI. CDR3 length: 14 residues. The DNA for the CDR3 is TGTGCCAGCTCGATTGGGGGCGAAAACACTGAAGCTTTCTTT. Its translation is CASSIGGENTEAFF.

This rearrangement joins TRBV5-4 to TRBJ1-1; a possible D gene is TRBD1 (5 bases). The CDR3 sequence is 12 residues long. The germline gives CDR1 SGHNT, CDR2 YYREEE (reference sequence). Deletions cut 7 bases from V and 0 bases from J, with 7 bases between. CDR3 in DNA: TGTGCCAGCGGGGCTATGAACACTGAAGCTTTCTTT. It yields the protein CASGAMNTEAFF.

This clone was seen only a few times. CDR3 nucleotide sequence: TGTGCCAGCAGCCAAGGACACCCACTCCAGGAAGCTTTCTTT. Amino acid sequence: CASSQGHPLQEAFF. The chain links TRBV3-1 (or the pseudogene TRBV3-2) to TRBJ1-1; D is unresolved. This CDR3 spans 14 amino acids. V lost 1 base and J 8 bases, leaving 14 bases between the germline ends. The germline V gene encodes CDR1 LGHDT and CDR2 YNNKEL (reference sequence).

The genes are TRBV28 and TRBJ1-5; 7 bases map to TRBD1. Germline-derived CDR1 and CDR2 are MDHEN and SYDVKM. CDR3 length: 14 residues. V lost 5 bases and J lost 4; bases outside the gene matches: 5. This CDR3 reads CASSPQTGNQPQHF. The CDR3 DNA reads as TGTGCCAGCAGTCCCCAGACAGGGAATCAGCCCCAGCATTTT.

CDR3 protein: CASSLSGRNEDEQFF. For the CDR3, the DNA is TGTGCCAGCAGCCTTAGCGGGAGAAACGAGGATGAGCAGTTCTTC. The chain is built from TRBV7-3 and TRBJ2-1; 9 bases are a match to TRBD2. Looked up from germline, CDR1 is SGHTA and CDR2 is FQGTGA. The CDR3 extends over 15 amino acids. Trimming took 5 bases from V and 8 from J; bases not matched to a gene: 10.

This clone came up once. The gene calls are TRBV7-2 and TRBJ1-6; D is perhaps TRBD1 (5 bases). Looked up from germline, CDR1 is SGHTA and CDR2 is FQGNSA. The CDR3 runs 15 residues. The ends were cut back, 5 bases at V and 7 bases at J, with 15 bases in the middle. CDR3 sequence reads: CASSGQGVPNSPLHF. CDR3 nucleotides: TGTGCCAGCAGCGGCCAGGGTGTGCCAAATTCACCCCTCCACTTT.

This clone was detected a few times. The genes are TRBV4-2 and TRBJ2-1, with D perhaps matching TRBD2 (6 bases). The length of the CDR3 is 15 residues. V dropped 4 bases and J dropped 0 bases, with 10 bases sitting between them. CDR1 is LGHNA, CDR2 YNFKEQ, per germline. CDR3 DNA sequence: TGTGCCAGCAGCCCCATCGGGAGCTCCTACAATGAGCAGTTCTTC. Protein: CASSPIGSSYNEQFF.

This chain's CDR3 is CASSKGQGPFLNTEAFF. CDR3 sequence (DNA): TGTGCCAGCAGCAAGGGACAGGGCCCCTTCCTGAACACTGAAGCTTTCTTT. The chain links TRBV12-1 to TRBJ1-1; the listed D gene, TRBD1, was not tested against the DNA. TRBV12-1 is labeled a pseudogene. The CDR3 contains 17 residues.

CDR3 nucleotide sequence: TGCGCCAGCAGCTTAAAACCGGGACAGGGGAACACTGAAGCTTTCTTT. Protein sequence: CASSLKPGQGNTEAFF. This chain connects TRBV5-1 to TRBJ1-1; 9 bases align to TRBD1. After removal of 2 bases from V and 1 base from J, the junction contained 6 bases not matched to a gene. From germline, CDR1 is SGHRS and CDR2 YFSETQ. CDR3 length equals 16 residues.

This clone was recorded only once. The genes are TRBV24-1 and TRBJ2-7, with 11 positions matching TRBD2. The J segment lost 0 bases and the V segment lost 2 bases, leaving 2 bases of the junction unmatched. The CDR3 extends over 16 amino acids. Germline V lookup: CDR1 KGHDR, CDR2 SFDVKD. DNA of the CDR3: TGTGCCACCAGTGATTGGGGGACTAGCGGCTCCTACGAGCAGTACTTC. It specifies CATSDWGTSGSYEQYF.

This sequence joins TRBV7-9 and TRBJ1-1; 7 bases align to TRBD1. In germline, CDR1 is SEHNR, CDR2 FQNEAQ (reference sequence). CDR3 length: 15 residues. The ends lost 4 bases at V and 0 bases at J; junction bases unmatched: 5. As DNA, the CDR3 is TGTGCCAGCAGCTCCCGGGACAGACTGAACACTGAAGCTTTCTTT. Its protein is CASSSRDRLNTEAFF.

The chain has TRBV7-2 and TRBJ1-5; D gene uncertain. CDR1 and CDR2 (germline): SGHTA, FQGNSA. There are 15 residues in the CDR3. V lost 1 base to trimming and J lost 7 bases, with 14 bases between them. CDR3 residues: CASSLDVAEGQPQHF. CDR3 nucleotides: TGTGCCAGCAGCTTAGACGTCGCAGAGGGACAGCCCCAGCATTTT.

The genes are TRBV5-1 and TRBJ1-1; 8 nucleotides match TRBD1. The CDR3 runs 14 residues. The V gene end was trimmed by 4 bases and the J gene end by 7 bases; junction bases not matched to a gene: 9. The germline V gene encodes CDR1 SGHRS and CDR2 YFSETQ. This CDR3 is CASSPRTGPNEAFF. The CDR3 DNA follows: TGCGCCAGCAGCCCCCGGACAGGGCCTAATGAAGCTTTCTTT.

The V call is TRBV2, the J call TRBJ2-7; tentative D call: TRBD1 (6 bases). The V end was cut by 6 bases, the J end by 3 bases, with 6 bases between. Germline V gene sequence: CDR1 SNHLY, CDR2 FYNNEI. The CDR3 extends over 11 amino acids. The CDR3 sequence: CASRQGYEQYF. The CDR3 DNA reads as TGTGCCAGCAGACAGGGCTACGAGCAGTACTTC.

This chain connects TRBV10-3 to TRBJ1-2; TRBD1 agrees at 7 bases. Losses at the gene ends were 0 bases for V and 3 bases for J; bases not matched to a gene: 1. The CDR3 loop spans 14 amino acids. Germline V gene lookup returns CDR1 ENHRY and CDR2 SYGVKD. CDR3 in amino acids: CAISESTGYYGYTF. The CDR3 DNA reads TGTGCCATCAGTGAGTCGACAGGGTACTATGGCTACACCTTC.

The rearrangement links TRBV4-1 to TRBJ1-4; D gene uncertain. The germline V gene has CDR1 MGHRA and CDR2 YSYEKL. Between the trimmed V and J ends, which lost 2 bases and 0 bases, there was a span of 7 bases. This CDR3 region has 15 residues. This chain's CDR3 is CASSQLATTNEKLFF. As DNA, the CDR3 is TGCGCCAGCAGCCAATTGGCAACAACTAATGAAAAACTGTTTTTT.

The chain uses TRBV5-1 and TRBJ2-1, with 8 bases identical to TRBD1. CDR1 is SGHRS and CDR2 is YFSETQ in the germline V gene. V lost 4 bases, J lost 0 bases, and 3 bases stayed unmatched. This CDR3 contains 15 residues. In nucleotides, the CDR3 is TGCGCCAGCAGCCCAGGGGGCGGCTCCTACAATGAGCAGTTCTTC. Translating it yields CASSPGGGSYNEQFF.

This chain joins TRBV7-9 and TRBJ2-1, with a tentative D call TRBD2 (5 bases). The CDR3 extends over 12 amino acids. Germline-derived CDR1 and CDR2 are SEHNR and FQNEAQ (reference sequence). The germline V and J ends were trimmed by 11 bases and 6 bases, with 14 bases remaining between them. The CDR3 sequence is CALDTRLNEQFF. The DNA for the CDR3 is TGTGCCTTAGATACTAGGCTCAATGAGCAGTTCTTC.